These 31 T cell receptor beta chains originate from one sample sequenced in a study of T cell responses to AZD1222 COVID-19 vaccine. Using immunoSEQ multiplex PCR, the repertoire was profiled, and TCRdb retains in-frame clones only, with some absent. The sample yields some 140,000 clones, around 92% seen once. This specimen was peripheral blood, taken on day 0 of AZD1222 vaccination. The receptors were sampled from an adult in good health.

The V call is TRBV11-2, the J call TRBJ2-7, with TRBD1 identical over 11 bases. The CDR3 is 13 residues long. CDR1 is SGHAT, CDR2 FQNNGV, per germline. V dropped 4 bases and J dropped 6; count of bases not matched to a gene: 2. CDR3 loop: CASSSGTGGEQYF. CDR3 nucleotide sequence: TGTGCCAGCAGCTCCGGGACAGGGGGCGAGCAGTACTTC.

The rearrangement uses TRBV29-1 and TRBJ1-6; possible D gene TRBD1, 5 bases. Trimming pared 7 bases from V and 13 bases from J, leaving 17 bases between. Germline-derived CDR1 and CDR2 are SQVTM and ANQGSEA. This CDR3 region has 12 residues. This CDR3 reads CSARSGLGPLHF. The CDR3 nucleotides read TGCAGCGCTCGTTCGGGGCTGGGGCCCCTCCACTTT.

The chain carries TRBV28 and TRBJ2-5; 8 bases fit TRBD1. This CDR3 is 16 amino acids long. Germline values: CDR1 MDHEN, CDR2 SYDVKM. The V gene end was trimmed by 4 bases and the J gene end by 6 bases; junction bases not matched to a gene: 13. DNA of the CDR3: TGTGCCAGCAGTTACGGCGCCCGAACAGGGGGAAAGACCCAGTACTTC. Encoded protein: CASSYGARTGGKTQYF. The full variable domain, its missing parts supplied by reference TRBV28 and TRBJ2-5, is DVKVTQSSRYLVKRTGEKVFLECVQDMDHENMFWYRQDPGLGLRLIYFSYDVKMKEKGDIPEGYSVSREKKERFSLILESASTNQTSMYLCASSYGARTGGKTQYFGPGTRLLVL.

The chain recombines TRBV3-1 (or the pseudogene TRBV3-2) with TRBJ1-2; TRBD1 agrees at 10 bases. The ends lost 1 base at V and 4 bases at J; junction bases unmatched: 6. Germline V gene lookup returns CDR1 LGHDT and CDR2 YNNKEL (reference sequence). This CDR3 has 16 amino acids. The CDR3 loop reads CASSQGQGARSYGYTF. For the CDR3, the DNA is TGTGCCAGCAGCCAAGGACAGGGGGCGCGTAGCTATGGCTACACCTTC.

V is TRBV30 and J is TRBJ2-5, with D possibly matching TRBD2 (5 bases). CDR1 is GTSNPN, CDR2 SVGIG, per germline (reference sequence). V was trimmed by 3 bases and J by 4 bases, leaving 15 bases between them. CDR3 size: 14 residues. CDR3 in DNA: TGTGCCTGGAGCCGGGTCGCCCGGGGAGAGACCCAGTACTTC. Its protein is CAWSRVARGETQYF.

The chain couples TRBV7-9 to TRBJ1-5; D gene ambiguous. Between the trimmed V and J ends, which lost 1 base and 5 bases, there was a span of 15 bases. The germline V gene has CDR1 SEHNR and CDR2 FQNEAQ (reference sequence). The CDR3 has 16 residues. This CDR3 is CASSLDLGGRDQPQHF. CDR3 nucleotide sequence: TGTGCCAGCAGCTTAGATTTGGGAGGTCGGGATCAGCCCCAGCATTTT.

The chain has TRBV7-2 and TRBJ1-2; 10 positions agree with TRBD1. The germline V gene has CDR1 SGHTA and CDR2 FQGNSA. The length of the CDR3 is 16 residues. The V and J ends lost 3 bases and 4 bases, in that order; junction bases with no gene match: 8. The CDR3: CASSLDRGGSGYGYTF. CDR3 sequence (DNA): TGTGCCAGCAGCTTGGACAGGGGGGGTTCGGGCTATGGCTACACCTTC.

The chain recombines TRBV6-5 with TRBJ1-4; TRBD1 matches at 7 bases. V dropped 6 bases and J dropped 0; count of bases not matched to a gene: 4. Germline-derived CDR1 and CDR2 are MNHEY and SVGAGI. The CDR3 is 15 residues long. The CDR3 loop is CASSDGTATNEKLFF. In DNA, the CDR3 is TGTGCCAGCAGCGACGGGACAGCAACTAATGAAAAACTGTTTTTT.

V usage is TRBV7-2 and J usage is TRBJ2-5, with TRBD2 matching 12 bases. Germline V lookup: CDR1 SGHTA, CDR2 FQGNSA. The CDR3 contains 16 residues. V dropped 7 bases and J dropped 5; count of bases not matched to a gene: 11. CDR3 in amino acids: CASNFLAGGPGETQYF. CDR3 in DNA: TGTGCCAGCAACTTTCTAGCGGGGGGGCCAGGGGAGACCCAGTACTTC. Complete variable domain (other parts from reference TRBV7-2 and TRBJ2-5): GAGVSQSPSNKVTEKGKDVELRCDPISGHTALYWYRQSLGQGLEFLIYFQGNSAPDKSGLPSDRFSAERTGGSVSTLTIQRTQQEDSAVYLCASNFLAGGPGETQYFGPGTRLLVL.

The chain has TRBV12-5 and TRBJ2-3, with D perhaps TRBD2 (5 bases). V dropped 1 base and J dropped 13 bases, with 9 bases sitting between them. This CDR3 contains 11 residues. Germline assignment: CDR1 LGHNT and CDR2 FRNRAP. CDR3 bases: TGTGCTAGTGGTTTGGCGGGGTACAAGTATTTT. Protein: CASGLAGYKYF.

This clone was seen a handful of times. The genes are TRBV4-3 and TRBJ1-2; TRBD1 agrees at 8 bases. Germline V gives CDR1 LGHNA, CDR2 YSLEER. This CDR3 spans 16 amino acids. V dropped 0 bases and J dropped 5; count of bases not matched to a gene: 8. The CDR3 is CASSQDRTGRPYGYTF. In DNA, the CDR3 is TGCGCCAGCAGCCAAGATAGGACAGGGCGACCTTATGGCTACACCTTC.

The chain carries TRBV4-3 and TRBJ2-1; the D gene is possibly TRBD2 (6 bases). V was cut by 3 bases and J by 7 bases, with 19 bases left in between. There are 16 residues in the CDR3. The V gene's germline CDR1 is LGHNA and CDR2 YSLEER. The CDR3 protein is CASSHRDRGAGNEQFF. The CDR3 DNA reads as TGCGCCAGCAGCCATAGGGACCGCGGGGCGGGGAATGAGCAGTTCTTC.

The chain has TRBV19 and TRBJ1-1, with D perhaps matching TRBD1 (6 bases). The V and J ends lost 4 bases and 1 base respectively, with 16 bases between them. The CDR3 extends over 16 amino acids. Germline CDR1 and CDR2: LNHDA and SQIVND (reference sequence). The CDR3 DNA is TGTGCCAGTAGTACCCGTAAGACAGGTAGGAACACTGAAGCTTTCTTT. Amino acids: CASSTRKTGRNTEAFF.

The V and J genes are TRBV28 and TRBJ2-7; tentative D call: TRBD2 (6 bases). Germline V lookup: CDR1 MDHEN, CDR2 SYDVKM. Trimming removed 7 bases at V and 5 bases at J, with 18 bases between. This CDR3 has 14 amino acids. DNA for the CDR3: TGTGCCAGCACCAAATCGCCGGCGGGGCACGAGCAGTACTTC. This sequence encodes CASTKSPAGHEQYF.

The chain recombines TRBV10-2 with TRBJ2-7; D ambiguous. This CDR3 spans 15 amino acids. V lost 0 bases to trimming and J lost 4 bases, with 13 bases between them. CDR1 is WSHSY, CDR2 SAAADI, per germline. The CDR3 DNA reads TGCGCCAGCAGTGAGTCGCCGGCGAGTTTATACGAGCAGTACTTC. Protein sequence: CASSESPASLYEQYF.

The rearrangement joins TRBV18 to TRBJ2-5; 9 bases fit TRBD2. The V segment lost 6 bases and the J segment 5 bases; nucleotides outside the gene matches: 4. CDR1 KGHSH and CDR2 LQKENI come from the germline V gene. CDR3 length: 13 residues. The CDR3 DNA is TGTGCCAGCTCCGGGACTAGCCTGGAGACCCAGTACTTC. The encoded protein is CASSGTSLETQYF. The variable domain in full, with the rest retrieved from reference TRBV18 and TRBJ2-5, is NAGVMQNPRHLVRRRGQEARLRCSPMKGHSHVYWYRQLPEEGLKFMVYLQKENIIDESGMPKERFSAEFPKEGPSILRIQQVVRGDSAAYFCASSGTSLETQYFGPGTRLLVL.

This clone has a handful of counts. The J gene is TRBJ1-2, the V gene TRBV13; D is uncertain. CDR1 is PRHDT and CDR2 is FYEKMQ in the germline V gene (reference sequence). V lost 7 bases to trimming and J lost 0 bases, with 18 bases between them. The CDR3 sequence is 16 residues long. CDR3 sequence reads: CASTLSRWAPNYGYTF. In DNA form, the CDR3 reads TGTGCCAGCACCCTTTCCCGGTGGGCCCCTAACTATGGCTACACCTTC.

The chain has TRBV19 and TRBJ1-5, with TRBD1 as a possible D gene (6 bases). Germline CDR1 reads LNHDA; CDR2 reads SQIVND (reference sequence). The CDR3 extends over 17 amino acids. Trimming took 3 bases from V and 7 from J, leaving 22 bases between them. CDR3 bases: TGTGCCAGTAGTATGTCTGTGGGGGGGGCGCGGTACCAGCCCCAGCATTTT. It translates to CASSMSVGGARYQPQHF.

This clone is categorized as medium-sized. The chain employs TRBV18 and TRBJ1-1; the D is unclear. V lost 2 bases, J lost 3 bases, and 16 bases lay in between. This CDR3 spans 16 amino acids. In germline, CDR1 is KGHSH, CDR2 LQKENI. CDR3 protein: CASSPSGTALDTEAFF. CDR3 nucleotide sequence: TGTGCCAGCTCACCATCGGGAACAGCCTTGGACACTGAAGCTTTCTTT.

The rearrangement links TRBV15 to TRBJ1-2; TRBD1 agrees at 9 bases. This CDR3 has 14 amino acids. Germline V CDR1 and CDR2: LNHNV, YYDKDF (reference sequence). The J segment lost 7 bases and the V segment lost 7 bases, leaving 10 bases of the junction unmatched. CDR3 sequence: CATIKGTGLAGYTF. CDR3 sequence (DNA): TGTGCCACCATCAAGGGGACAGGGTTGGCTGGCTACACCTTC.

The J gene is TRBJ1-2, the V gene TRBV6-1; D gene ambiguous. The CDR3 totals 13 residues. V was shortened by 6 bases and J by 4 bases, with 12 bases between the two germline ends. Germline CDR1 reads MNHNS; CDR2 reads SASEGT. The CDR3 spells CASRHRDAYGYTF. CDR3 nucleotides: TGTGCCAGCAGGCACCGGGATGCCTATGGCTACACCTTC.

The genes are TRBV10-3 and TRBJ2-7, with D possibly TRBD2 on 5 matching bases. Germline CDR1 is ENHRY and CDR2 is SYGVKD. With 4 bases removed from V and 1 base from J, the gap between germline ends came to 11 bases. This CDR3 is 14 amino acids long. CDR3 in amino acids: CAISARSGSYEQYF. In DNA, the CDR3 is TGTGCCATCAGTGCCCGGAGCGGATCCTACGAGCAGTACTTC.

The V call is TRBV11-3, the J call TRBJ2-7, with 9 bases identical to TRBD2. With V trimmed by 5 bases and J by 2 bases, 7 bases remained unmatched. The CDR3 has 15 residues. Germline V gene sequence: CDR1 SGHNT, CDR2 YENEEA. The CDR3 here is CASSRTSSGAYEQYF. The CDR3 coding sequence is TGTGCCAGCAGCCGCACGTCTAGCGGGGCCTACGAGCAGTACTTC.

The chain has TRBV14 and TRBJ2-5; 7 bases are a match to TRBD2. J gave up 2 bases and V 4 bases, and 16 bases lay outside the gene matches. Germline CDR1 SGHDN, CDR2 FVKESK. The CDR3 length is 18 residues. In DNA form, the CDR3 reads TGTGCCAGCAGCCGCGCCCTCGGGGGGATCTGGGGGCAAGAGACCCAGTACTTC. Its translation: CASSRALGGIWGQETQYF. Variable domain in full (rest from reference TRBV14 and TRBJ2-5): EAGVTQFPSHSVIEKGQTVTLRCDPISGHDNLYWYRRVMGKEIKFLLHFVKESKQDESGMPNNRFLAERTGGTYSTLKVQPAELEDSGVYFCASSRALGGIWGQETQYFGPGTRLLVL.

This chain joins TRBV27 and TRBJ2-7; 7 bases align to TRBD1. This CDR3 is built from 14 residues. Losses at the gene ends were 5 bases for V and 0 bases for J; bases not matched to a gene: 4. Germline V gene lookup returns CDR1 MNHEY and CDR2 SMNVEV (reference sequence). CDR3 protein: CASSRRTGSYEQYF. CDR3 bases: TGTGCCAGCAGTCGAAGGACAGGCTCCTACGAGCAGTACTTC.

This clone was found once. CDR3 sequence reads: CASSLGQGLNEQFF. The CDR3 nucleotides are TGCGCCAGCAGCCTTGGGCAGGGGCTCAATGAGCAGTTCTTC. This chain links TRBV5-1 with TRBJ2-1; D is possibly TRBD1 (6 bases). Germline values: CDR1 SGHRS, CDR2 YFSETQ. The ends were cut back, 4 bases at V and 6 bases at J, with 14 bases in the middle. The CDR3 contains 14 residues.

This CDR3 reads CASSQPDTEAHEQYF. The CDR3 nucleotides are TGCGCCAGCAGTCAACCGGACACAGAGGCCCACGAGCAGTACTTC. The chain has TRBV23-1 and TRBJ2-7; D is perhaps TRBD1 (5 bases). TRBV23-1 is labeled an ORF, and its function is uncertain. The CDR3 sequence is 15 residues long. V lost 2 bases and J lost 5, with 16 bases in between.

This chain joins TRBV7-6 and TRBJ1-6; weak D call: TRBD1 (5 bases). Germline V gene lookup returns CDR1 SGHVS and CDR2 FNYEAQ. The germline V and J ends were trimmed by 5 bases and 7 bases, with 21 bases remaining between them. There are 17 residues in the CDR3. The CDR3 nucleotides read TGTGCCAGCAGCCCTACGTTCCGGGGCGGGGGGAATTCACCCCTCCACTTT. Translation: CASSPTFRGGGNSPLHF.

For the CDR3, the DNA is TGTGCCAGCAGCTTGGCGGGGACCATCCTTGGCTACACCTTC. It translates to CASSLAGTILGYTF. This chain connects TRBV5-4 to TRBJ1-2; weak D call: TRBD1 (5 bases). CDR1 is SGHNT, CDR2 YYREEE, per germline (reference sequence). The CDR3 is 14 residues long. Trimming shortened V by 0 bases and J by 7 bases, and 13 bases separated the two germline ends. Drawing the rest from reference TRBV5-4 and TRBJ1-2, the complete variable domain is ETGVTQSPTHLIKTRGQQVTLRCSSQSGHNTVSWYQQALGQGPQFIFQYYREEENGRGNFPPRFSGLQFPNYSSELNVNALELDDSALYLCASSLAGTILGYTFGSGTRLTVV.

In nucleotides, the CDR3 is TGCGCCAGCAGCCAAGTAACTGGAACAGTCAATCATGGCTACACCTTC. Its protein is CASSQVTGTVNHGYTF. The gene calls are TRBV4-3 and TRBJ1-2; the D is unclear. This CDR3 region has 16 residues. V was shortened by 1 base and J by 6 bases, with 18 bases between the two germline ends. Germline values: CDR1 LGHNA, CDR2 YSLEER.

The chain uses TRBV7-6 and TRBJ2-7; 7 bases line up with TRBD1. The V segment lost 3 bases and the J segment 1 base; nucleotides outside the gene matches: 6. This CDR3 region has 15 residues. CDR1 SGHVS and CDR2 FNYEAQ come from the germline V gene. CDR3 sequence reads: CASSLFRGPSYEQYF. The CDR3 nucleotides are TGTGCCAGCAGCTTGTTTAGGGGGCCTTCCTACGAGCAGTACTTC.